This T cell receptor beta chain originates from a study of cytomegalovirus exposure and HLA in healthy donors. Germline V lookup: CDR1 MNHEY, CDR2 SVGAGI. The V gene end was trimmed by 10 bases and the J gene end by 4 bases; junction bases not matched to a gene: 11. The CDR3 is 15 amino acids. The method was immunoSEQ multiplex PCR; TCRdb's version includes in-frame clones alone and lacks a portion of them. The table has approximately 65,000 clones, nearly 96% seen once. The receptor was isolated from a woman younger than 30 in good health and CMV-seropositive. The sample comprised PBMCs. The chain is built from TRBV6-5 and TRBJ2-3; 10 bases are a match to TRBD2. The CDR3 reads CATTPSGRAPDTQYF. In DNA, the CDR3 is TGTGCCACCACGCCAAGCGGGAGGGCCCCAGATACGCAGTATTTT.